This entry lists 9 T cell receptor beta chains sequenced from one sample in a study of T cells in tuberculosis. The data were produced by immunoSEQ multiplex PCR, yet TCRdb's version contains in-frame clones alone and is incomplete. The sample lists about 43,000 clones; roughly 94% were seen once. Sequencing was done on a sample of PBMCs. These receptors were obtained from a donor between 10 and 35 years old with latent tuberculosis or without tuberculosis infection. Some clones in this sample may be carry-over from other donors' samples.

The DNA for the CDR3 is TGTGCCAGCAGTTTATCACAGGGGGTTGTAGATACCTACGAGCAGTACTTC. Residues: CASSLSQGVVDTYEQYF. The chain uses TRBV28 and TRBJ2-7, with 8 bases identical to TRBD1. The CDR3 extends over 17 amino acids. CDR1 and CDR2 (germline): MDHEN, SYDVKM. Germline trimming cut 1 base from V and 2 bases from J; bases unmatched to any gene: 10.

The V call is TRBV29-1, the J call TRBJ2-2; D is possibly TRBD2 (6 bases). The CDR3 is made up of 14 amino acids. The germline V gene has CDR1 SQVTM and CDR2 ANQGSEA. The CDR3 region has the DNA TGCACCTATACCCAAGTAGGGACTACCGGGGAGCTGTTTTTT. It specifies CTYTQVGTTGELFF.

V gene TRBV7-6 combines with J gene TRBJ2-7; 7 nucleotides match TRBD2. The length of the CDR3 is 14 residues. Germline lookup yields CDR1 SGHVS and CDR2 FNYEAQ. Trimming at V came to 3 bases and at J to 5 bases, leaving 7 bases not matched to a gene. The CDR3 bases are TGTGCCAGCAGCTTCGGCGGGAGTTTAAACGAGCAGTACTTC. Residues: CASSFGGSLNEQYF.

V gene TRBV28 combines with J gene TRBJ1-5; D is undetermined. V lost 6 bases, J lost 5 bases, and 11 bases lay in between. The CDR3 contains 13 residues. From germline, CDR1 is MDHEN and CDR2 SYDVKM. The CDR3 protein is CASSLNSDQPQHF. The CDR3, as DNA: TGTGCCAGCAGCTTAAATTCAGATCAGCCCCAGCATTTT.

The genes are TRBV7-2 and TRBJ2-7; 11 bases line up with TRBD2. The germline V gene encodes CDR1 SGHTA and CDR2 FQGNSA. The CDR3 is made up of 15 amino acids. V shed 4 bases, J shed 3 bases, and the junction held 5 bases outside the gene matches. CDR3 loop: CASSSTGTSGYEQYF. CDR3 in DNA: TGTGCCAGCAGCTCGACCGGGACTAGCGGCTACGAGCAGTACTTC.

This chain uses TRBV6-4 with TRBJ1-2; D remains ambiguous. CDR1 MRHNA and CDR2 SNTAGT come from the germline V gene. This CDR3 spans 15 amino acids. V was clipped by 0 bases and J by 3 bases, with 11 bases between them. This chain's CDR3 is CASSDSGAGYYGYTF. In DNA form, the CDR3 reads TGTGCCAGCAGTGACTCGGGAGCAGGATACTATGGCTACACCTTC.

The V gene is TRBV7-2, the J gene TRBJ2-5; the D gene is possibly TRBD1 (5 bases). The germline V and J ends were trimmed by 1 base and 0 bases, with 12 bases remaining between them. Germline V gives CDR1 SGHTA, CDR2 FQGNSA. This CDR3 region has 16 residues. The CDR3 region is CASSLDWTLYQETQYF. The CDR3 DNA sequence: TGTGCCAGCAGCTTAGATTGGACACTGTACCAAGAGACCCAGTACTTC.

This sequence joins TRBV6-1 and TRBJ1-4; D is unresolved. V lost 8 bases, J lost 12 bases, and 19 bases lay in between. The CDR3 extends over 13 amino acids. From germline, CDR1 is MNHNS and CDR2 SASEGT. The CDR3 reads CASCHTRGEELFF. CDR3 in DNA: TGTGCCAGCTGCCACACTCGCGGGGAGGAACTGTTTTTT.

The chain is built from TRBV4-1 and TRBJ1-5; no firm D call. The germline gives CDR1 MGHRA, CDR2 YSYEKL. V was clipped by 2 bases and J by 7 bases, with 18 bases between them. The CDR3 loop spans 16 amino acids. CDR3 amino acids: CASSQNTSRGGQPQHF. The CDR3 region has the DNA TGCGCCAGCAGCCAAAATACGAGTCGGGGTGGGCAGCCCCAGCATTTT.